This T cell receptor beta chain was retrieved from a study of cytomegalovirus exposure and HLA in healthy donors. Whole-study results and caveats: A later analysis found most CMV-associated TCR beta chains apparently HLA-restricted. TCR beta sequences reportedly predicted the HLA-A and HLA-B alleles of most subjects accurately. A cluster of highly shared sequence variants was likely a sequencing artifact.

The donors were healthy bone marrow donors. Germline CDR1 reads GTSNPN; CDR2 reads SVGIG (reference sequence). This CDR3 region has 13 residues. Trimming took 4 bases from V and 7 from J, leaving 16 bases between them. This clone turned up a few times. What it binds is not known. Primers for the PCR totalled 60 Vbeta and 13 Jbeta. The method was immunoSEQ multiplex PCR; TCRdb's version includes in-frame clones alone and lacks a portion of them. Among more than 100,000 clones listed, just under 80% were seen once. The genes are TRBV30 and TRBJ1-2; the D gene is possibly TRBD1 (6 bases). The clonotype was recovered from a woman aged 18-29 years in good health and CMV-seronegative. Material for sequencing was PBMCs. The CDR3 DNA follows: TGTGCCTGGAATCCCAGGGGCTTCAGTGGCTACACCTTC. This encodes CAWNPRGFSGYTF.